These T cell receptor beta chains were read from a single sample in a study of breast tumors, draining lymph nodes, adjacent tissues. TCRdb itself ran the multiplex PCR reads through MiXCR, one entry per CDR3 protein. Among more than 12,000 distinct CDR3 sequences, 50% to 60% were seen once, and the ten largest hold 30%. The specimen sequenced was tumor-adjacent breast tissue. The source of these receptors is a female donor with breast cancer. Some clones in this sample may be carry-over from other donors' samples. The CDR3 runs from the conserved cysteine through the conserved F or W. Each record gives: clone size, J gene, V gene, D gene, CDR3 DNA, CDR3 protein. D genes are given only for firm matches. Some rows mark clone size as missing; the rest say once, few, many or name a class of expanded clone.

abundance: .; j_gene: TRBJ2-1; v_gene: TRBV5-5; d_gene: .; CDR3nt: TGTGCCAGCAGCTTGGTGGACCTGGGGGGAAATGAGCAGTTCTTC; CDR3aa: CASSLVDLGGNEQFF
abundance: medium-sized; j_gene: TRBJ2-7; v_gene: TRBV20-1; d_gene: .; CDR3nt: TGCAGTGCTAGAGCACAGGATGGGAGCTACGAGCAGTACTTC; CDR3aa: CSARAQDGSYEQYF
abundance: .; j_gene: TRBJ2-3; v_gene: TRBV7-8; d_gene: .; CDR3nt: TGTGCCAGCAGCCCTAGGTTCCAGGGAACAGATGCGCAGTATTTT; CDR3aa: CASSPRFQGTDAQYF
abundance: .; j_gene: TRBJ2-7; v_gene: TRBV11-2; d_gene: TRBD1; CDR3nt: TGTGCCAGCAGCTTAATCGGGACAGAAAACTACGAGCAGTACTTC; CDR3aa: CASSLIGTENYEQYF
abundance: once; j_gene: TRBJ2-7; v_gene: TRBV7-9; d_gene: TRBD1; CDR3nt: TGTGCCAGCAGCTCCCTGGACGGGACAGGGATATCATTTCGGGGCTACGAGCAGTACTTC; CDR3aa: CASSSLDGTGISFRGYEQYF
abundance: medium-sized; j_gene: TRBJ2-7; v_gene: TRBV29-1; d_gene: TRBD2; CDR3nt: TGCAGCGTTCGTCAAGCGGGGTACGAGCAGTACTTC; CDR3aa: CSVRQAGYEQYF
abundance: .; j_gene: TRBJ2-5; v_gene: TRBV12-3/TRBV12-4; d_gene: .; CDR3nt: TGTGCCAGCAGTTCGGACGGGTACCAAGAGGCCCAGTACTTC; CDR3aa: CASSSDGYQEAQYF
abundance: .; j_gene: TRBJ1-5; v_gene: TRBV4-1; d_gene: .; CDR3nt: TGTGCCAGCAGCCAGGAAACAGGGTCCGTTCAGCCCCAGCATTTT; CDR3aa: CASSQETGSVQPQHF
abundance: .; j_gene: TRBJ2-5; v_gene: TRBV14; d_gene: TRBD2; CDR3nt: TGTGCCAGCAGCCGACGGACTAGCGGGGGGGCCGGGGAGACCCAGTACTTC; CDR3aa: CASSRRTSGGAGETQYF
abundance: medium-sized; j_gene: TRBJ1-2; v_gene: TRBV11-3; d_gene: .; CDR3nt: TGTGCCAGCAGCTTAGAGGGTCGGCAGGGGCAATATGGCTACACCTTC; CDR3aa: CASSLEGRQGQYGYTF
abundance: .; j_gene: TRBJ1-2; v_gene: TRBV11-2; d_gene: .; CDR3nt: TGTGCCAGCAGCAAGGACAGTTACTATGGCTACACCTTC; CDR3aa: CASSKDSYYGYTF
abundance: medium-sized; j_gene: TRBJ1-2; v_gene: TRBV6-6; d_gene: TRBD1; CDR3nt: TGTGCCAGCAGTCGGGGACAGGGACGAAAAATTGATGGCTACACCTTC; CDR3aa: CASSRGQGRKIDGYTF
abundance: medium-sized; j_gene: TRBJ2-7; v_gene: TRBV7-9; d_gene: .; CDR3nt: TGTGCCAGCAGCTCTAGTGTAGGGGACTACGAGCAGTACTTC; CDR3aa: CASSSSVGDYEQYF
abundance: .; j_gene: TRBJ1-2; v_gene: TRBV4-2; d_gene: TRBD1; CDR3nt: TGTGCCAGCAGCCAAGGACAGGGGGCTGGTGGCTACACCTTC; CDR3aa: CASSQGQGAGGYTF
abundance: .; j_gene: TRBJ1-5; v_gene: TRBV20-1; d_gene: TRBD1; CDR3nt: TGCAGTGCTCACCGGGACAGGGGCCAGCCCCAGCATTTT; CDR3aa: CSAHRDRGQPQHF
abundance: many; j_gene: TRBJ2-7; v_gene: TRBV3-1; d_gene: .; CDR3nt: TGTGCCAGCAGCCATTACCTAAAGTTCGGACACTCCTACGAGCAGTACTTC; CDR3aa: CASSHYLKFGHSYEQYF
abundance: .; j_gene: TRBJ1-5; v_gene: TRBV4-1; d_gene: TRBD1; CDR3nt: TGCGCCAGCAGCCAAGATACAGGGGACAATCAGCCCCAGCATTTT; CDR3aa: CASSQDTGDNQPQHF
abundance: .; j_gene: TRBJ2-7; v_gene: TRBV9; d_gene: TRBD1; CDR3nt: TGTGCCAGCAGCACCACAGGGGTTCTACACGAGCAGTACTTC; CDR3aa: CASSTTGVLHEQYF
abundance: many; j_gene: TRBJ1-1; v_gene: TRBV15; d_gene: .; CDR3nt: TGTGCCACCAGAAGGACCGATATGAACACTGAAGCTTTCTTT; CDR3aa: CATRRTDMNTEAFF